Following are 21 T cell receptor beta chains from one sample sequenced in a study of blood T cells in healthy people across ages. The second PCR ran roughly 7 to 12 cycles with a sample-barcoded 5' primer and J-beta primers. TCRdb analysed the 5' RACE reads with MiXCR anew, one entry per CDR3 protein. The sample carries 630,000 or so distinct CDR3 sequences, 32% recorded once. The sequenced sample consisted of blood. These receptor sequences come from a woman aged 80 or over in good health.

Only a few counts were recorded for this clonotype. The V call is TRBV18, the J call TRBJ1-1; D is unresolved. V lost 2 bases and J lost 1, with 5 bases in between. This CDR3 region has 13 residues. CDR1 and CDR2 from the germline V gene are KGHSH and LQKENI. In DNA form, the CDR3 reads TGTGCCAGCTCACCAAATGGGAACACTGAAGCTTTCTTT. Protein sequence: CASSPNGNTEAFF.

CDR3 region: CSVGQSNQPQHF. The DNA for the CDR3 is TGCAGCGTTGGACAGAGCAATCAGCCCCAGCATTTT. V is TRBV29-1 and J is TRBJ1-5; D possibly corresponds to TRBD1 (5 bases). The CDR3 extends over 12 amino acids. V was pared by 4 bases and J by 1 base, with 5 bases between. Germline lookup yields CDR1 SQVTM and CDR2 ANQGSEA.

The sample holds many counts of this clonotype. The chain carries TRBV15 and TRBJ2-5; D not certain. Germline V gives CDR1 LNHNV, CDR2 YYDKDF (reference sequence). The CDR3 loop spans 16 amino acids. Trimming removed 1 base at V and 1 base at J, with 13 bases between. This chain's CDR3 is CATSRGIRTLQETQYF. CDR3 DNA sequence: TGTGCCACCAGCAGAGGTATTCGCACACTCCAAGAGACCCAGTACTTC.

CDR3 protein: CASRPTSDSYEQYF. CDR3 coding DNA: TGCGCCAGCAGGCCCACTAGCGACTCCTACGAGCAGTACTTC. This chain links TRBV5-1 with TRBJ2-7; 7 positions agree with TRBD2. The CDR3 has 14 residues. V lost 5 bases, J lost 0 bases, and 5 bases stayed unmatched. Per germline, CDR1 SGHRS and CDR2 YFSETQ.

This clonotype was observed at least ten times. The chain joins TRBV20-1 to TRBJ2-5; 15 bases map to TRBD2. CDR3 length equals 17 residues. J lost 2 bases, V lost 6 bases, and 10 bases had no gene match. Germline assignment: CDR1 DFQATT and CDR2 SNEGSKA (reference sequence). This CDR3 is CSAERGLAGGVQETQYF. CDR3 DNA: TGCAGTGCAGAGCGGGGACTAGCGGGGGGCGTTCAAGAGACCCAGTACTTC.

This clonotype was picked up many times. The rearrangement links TRBV20-1 to TRBJ2-3; possibly TRBD2 for D (5 bases). The CDR3 is made up of 15 amino acids. Germline CDR1 and CDR2: DFQATT and SNEGSKA (reference sequence). The V and J ends lost 0 bases and 0 bases respectively, with 10 bases between them. CDR3 protein: CSARDLRASTDTQYF. As DNA, the CDR3 is TGCAGTGCTAGAGATCTGCGGGCAAGCACAGATACGCAGTATTTT.

The sample holds many counts of this clonotype. The chain links TRBV5-6 to TRBJ2-3, with D unresolved. CDR3 length: 13 residues. V lost 5 bases to trimming and J lost 0 bases, with 7 bases between them. The germline V gene has CDR1 SGHDT and CDR2 YYEEEE. The CDR3 region has the DNA TGTGCCAGCAGGAAGCTTAGCACAGATACGCAGTATTTT. Its translation is CASRKLSTDTQYF.

This clonotype has just one count. A much larger clone lies one base from this, so it may be a read error. The V and J genes are TRBV15 and TRBJ1-2, with 7 nucleotides matching TRBD1. The CDR3 has 15 residues. Germline loops: CDR1 LNHNV, CDR2 YYDKDF (reference sequence). The CDR3 DNA reads TGTGCCGCCAGCAGAGTAACCGGGACAGACTATGGCTACACCTTC. Protein: CAASRVTGTDYGYTF. Using reference TRBV15 and TRBJ1-2 for the parts outside the CDR3, the full variable domain is DAMVIQNPRYQVTQFGKPVTLSCSQTLNHNVMYWYQQKSSQAPKLLFHYYDKDFNNEADTPDNFQSRRPNTSFCFLDIRSPGLGDTAMYLCAASRVTGTDYGYTFGSGTRLTVV.

This clonotype was detected many times. The V gene is TRBV20-1, the J gene TRBJ1-4; possibly TRBD1 for D (6 bases). Germline lookup yields CDR1 DFQATT and CDR2 SNEGSKA (reference sequence). The V end lost 3 bases, the J end lost 5 bases, and 13 bases lay between the germline ends. This CDR3 spans 14 amino acids. The CDR3 DNA reads TGCAGTGCTAGTCGACGGGGGCTAAATGAAAAACTGTTTTTT. Its protein is CSASRRGLNEKLFF.

This clonotype was counted at least ten times. The chain carries TRBV30 and TRBJ1-2; 8 bases line up with TRBD1. The V segment lost 0 bases and the J segment 7 bases; nucleotides outside the gene matches: 10. There are 15 residues in the CDR3. Germline-derived CDR1 and CDR2 are GTSNPN and SVGIG (reference sequence). CDR3 region: CAWSVPSGGAGGYTF. The DNA of the CDR3 is TGTGCCTGGAGTGTACCGTCAGGGGGCGCGGGTGGCTACACCTTC.

This clonotype has just a few counts. The J gene is TRBJ2-5, the V gene TRBV20-1, with D perhaps TRBD1 or TRBD2 (5 bases each). V dropped 6 bases and J dropped 5 bases, with 19 bases sitting between them. The CDR3 loop spans 14 amino acids. Germline V lookup: CDR1 DFQATT, CDR2 SNEGSKA (reference sequence). For the CDR3, the DNA is TGCAGTGCATCCGGGACCGATAAGAGGGAGACCCAGTACTTC. It is translated as CSASGTDKRETQYF.

This clonotype has ten or more counts. V is TRBV3-1 and J is TRBJ1-6; the match to TRBD1 covers 8 bases. Germline loops: CDR1 LGHDT, CDR2 YNNKEL (reference sequence). Germline trimming cut 1 base from V and 7 bases from J; bases unmatched to any gene: 3. CDR3 length equals 15 residues. The CDR3 sequence: CASSQAQGANSPLHF. CDR3 sequence (DNA): TGTGCCAGCAGCCAAGCCCAGGGGGCGAATTCACCCCTCCACTTT.

This clonotype was recorded many times. This sequence joins TRBV6-4 and TRBJ2-1, with D possibly TRBD2 on 6 matching bases. Trimming left V 8 bases short and J 6 bases short, with 14 bases between. CDR1 and CDR2 from the germline V gene are MRHNA and SNTAGT. The CDR3 runs to 13 residues. CDR3 nucleotides: TGTGCCAGCGGTATCGGAGGGTCCAATGAGCAGTTCTTC. It is translated as CASGIGGSNEQFF.

Notes on this clonotype: Since a much larger clone is just one base distant, this may be a read error. V and J are TRBV7-2 and TRBJ1-2, with 9 bases aligning to TRBD1. J gave up 12 bases and V 2 bases, and 10 bases lay outside the gene matches. CDR1 is SGHTA and CDR2 is FQGNSA in the germline V gene. The CDR3 is 14 amino acids. The CDR3 DNA reads TGTGCCAGCAGCTTACTGGGACAGGGCTACGGCCACACCTTC. Translated, it gives CASSLLGQGYGHTF.

This clonotype was detected a few times. J is TRBJ1-1 and V is TRBV5-1; D might be TRBD1 (6 bases). Germline lookup yields CDR1 SGHRS and CDR2 YFSETQ. Trimming removed 4 bases at V and 0 bases at J, with 16 bases between. CDR3 length: 16 residues. CDR3 nucleotides: TGCGCCAGCAGCGGGGGGGGCGGCCCCATGAACACTGAAGCTTTCTTT. Translating gives CASSGGGGPMNTEAFF.

Of note for this clonotype: A read error may be the cause here, since a much bigger clone is one base away. The chain is built from TRBV30 and TRBJ2-5; D may be TRBD1 (5 bases). The CDR3 sequence is 12 residues long. Germline V gene sequence: CDR1 GTSNPN, CDR2 SVGIG (reference sequence). The CDR3 loop is CAYSGFGETRYF. The DNA of the CDR3 is TGTGCCTATTCAGGGTTTGGAGAGACCCGGTACTTC.

At least ten counts were recorded for this clonotype. The chain employs TRBV7-6 and TRBJ2-5; D may be TRBD1 (5 bases). Deletions cut 5 bases from V and 6 bases from J, with 13 bases between. The CDR3 loop spans 13 amino acids. CDR1 and CDR2 from the germline V gene are SGHVS and FNYEAQ. The CDR3 protein is CASSRNPGKTQYF. CDR3 nucleotide sequence: TGTGCCAGCAGCCGCAATCCAGGGAAGACCCAGTACTTC. Using reference TRBV7-6 and TRBJ2-5 for the parts outside the CDR3, the full variable domain is GAGVSQSPRYKVTKRGQDVALRCDPISGHVSLYWYRQALGQGPEFLTYFNYEAQQDKSGLPNDRFSAERPEGSISTLTIQRTEQRDSAMYRCASSRNPGKTQYFGPGTRLLVL.

The chain joins TRBV9 to TRBJ1-2, with 12 nucleotides matching TRBD1. The germline gives CDR1 SGDLS, CDR2 YYNGEE. The CDR3 runs 16 residues. Trimming cost V 4 bases and J 5 bases; bases outside gene matches: 9. CDR3 sequence (DNA): TGTGCCAGCAGCTTGGGACAGGGGGCGATAGGGTATGGCTACACCTTC. This gives the protein CASSLGQGAIGYGYTF. The variable domain in full, with the rest retrieved from reference TRBV9 and TRBJ1-2, is DSGVTQTPKHLITATGQRVTLRCSPRSGDLSVYWYQQSLDQGLQFLIQYYNGEERAKGNILERFSAQQFPDLHSELNLSSLELGDSALYFCASSLGQGAIGYGYTFGSGTRLTVV.

The rearrangement joins TRBV5-5 to TRBJ1-2, with D maybe TRBD1 (5 bases). CDR3 length equals 15 residues. The V end lost 4 bases, the J end lost 0 bases, and 13 bases lay between the germline ends. Germline V gene sequence: CDR1 SGHKS, CDR2 YYEKEE (reference sequence). CDR3 DNA: TGTGCCAGCAGCCCTACAGGACTCTCTAACTATGGCTACACCTTC. This translates into CASSPTGLSNYGYTF.

J is TRBJ2-5 and V is TRBV15; D not certain. The CDR3 runs to 11 residues. Deletions cut 4 bases from V and 11 bases from J, with 11 bases between. CDR1 is LNHNV and CDR2 is YYDKDF in the germline V gene (reference sequence). The CDR3 bases are TGTGCCACCAGCAACCGATATGGGCAGTACTTC. This codes for CATSNRYGQYF.

The chain combines TRBV20-1 with TRBJ1-1; 7 bases are shared with TRBD1. Germline V CDR1 and CDR2: DFQATT, SNEGSKA (reference sequence). This CDR3 has 14 amino acids. With 0 bases clipped from V and 0 bases from J, the junction kept 1 base outside the gene matches. CDR3 DNA sequence: TGCAGTGCTAGAGACGGACAGGTGAACACTGAAGCTTTCTTT. This gives the protein CSARDGQVNTEAFF.